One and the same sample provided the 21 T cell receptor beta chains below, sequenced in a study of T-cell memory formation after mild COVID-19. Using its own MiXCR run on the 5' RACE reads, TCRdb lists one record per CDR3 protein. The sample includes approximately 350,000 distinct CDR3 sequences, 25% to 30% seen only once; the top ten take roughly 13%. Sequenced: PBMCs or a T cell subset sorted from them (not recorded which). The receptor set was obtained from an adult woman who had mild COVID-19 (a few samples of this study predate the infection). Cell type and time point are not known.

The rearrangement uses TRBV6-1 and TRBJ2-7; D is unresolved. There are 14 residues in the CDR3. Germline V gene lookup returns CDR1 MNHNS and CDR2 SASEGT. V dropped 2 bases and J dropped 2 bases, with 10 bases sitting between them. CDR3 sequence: CASSESGLAYEQYF. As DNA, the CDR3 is TGTGCCAGCAGTGAATCCGGGTTAGCCTACGAGCAGTACTTC.

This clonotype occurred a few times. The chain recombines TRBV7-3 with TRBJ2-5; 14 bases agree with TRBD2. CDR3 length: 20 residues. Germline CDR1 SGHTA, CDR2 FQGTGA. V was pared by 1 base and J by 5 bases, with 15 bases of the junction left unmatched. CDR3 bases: TGTGCCAGCAGCTTAAGCACGTCCGGACTAGCGGGAGGCGGACAGGAGACCCAGTACTTC. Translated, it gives CASSLSTSGLAGGGQETQYF. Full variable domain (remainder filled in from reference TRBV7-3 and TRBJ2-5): GAGVSQTPSNKVTEKGKYVELRCDPISGHTALYWYRQSLGQGPEFLIYFQGTGAADDSGLPNDRFFAVRPEGSVSTLKIQRTERGDSAVYLCASSLSTSGLAGGGQETQYFGPGTRLLVL.

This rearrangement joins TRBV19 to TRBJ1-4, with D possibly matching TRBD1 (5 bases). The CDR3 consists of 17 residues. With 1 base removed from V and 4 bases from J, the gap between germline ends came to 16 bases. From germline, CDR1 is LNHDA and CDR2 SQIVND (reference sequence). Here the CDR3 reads CASSIGPSRGDNEKLFF. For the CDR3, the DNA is TGTGCCAGTAGTATAGGGCCAAGCAGAGGGGATAATGAAAAACTGTTTTTT. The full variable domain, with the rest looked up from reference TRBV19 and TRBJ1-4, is DGGITQSPKYLFRKEGQNVTLSCEQNLNHDAMYWYRQDPGQGLRLIYYSQIVNDFQKGDIAEGYSVSREKKESFPLTVTSAQKNPTAFYLCASSIGPSRGDNEKLFFGSGTQLSVL.

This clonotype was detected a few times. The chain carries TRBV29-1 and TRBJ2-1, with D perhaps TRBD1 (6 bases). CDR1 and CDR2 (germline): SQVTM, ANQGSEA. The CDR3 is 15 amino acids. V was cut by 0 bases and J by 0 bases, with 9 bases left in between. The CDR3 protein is CSVEERGSSYNEQFF. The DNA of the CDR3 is TGCAGCGTTGAAGAAAGGGGGAGCTCCTACAATGAGCAGTTCTTC.

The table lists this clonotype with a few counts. In DNA form, the CDR3 reads TGCGCCAGCAGCCAAGCAGAGGACGGGGAGCTGTTTTTT. This encodes CASSQAEDGELFF. V gene TRBV4-1 combines with J gene TRBJ2-2, with unresolved D. V was trimmed by 1 base and J by 7 bases, leaving 7 bases between them. The germline CDR1 and CDR2 sequences are MGHRA and YSYEKL. CDR3 size: 13 residues.

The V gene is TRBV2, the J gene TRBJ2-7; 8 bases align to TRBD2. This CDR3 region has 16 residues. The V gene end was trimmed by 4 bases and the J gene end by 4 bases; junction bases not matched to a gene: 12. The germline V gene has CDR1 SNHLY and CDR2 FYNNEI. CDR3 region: CASSGLASGQSYEQYF. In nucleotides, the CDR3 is TGTGCCAGCAGTGGATTGGCTAGCGGGCAATCATACGAGCAGTACTTC.

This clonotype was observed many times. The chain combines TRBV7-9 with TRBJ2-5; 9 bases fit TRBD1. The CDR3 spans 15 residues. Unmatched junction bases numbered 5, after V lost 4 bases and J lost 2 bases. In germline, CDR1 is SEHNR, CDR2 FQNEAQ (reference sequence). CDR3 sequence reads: CASSSDRGPQETQYF. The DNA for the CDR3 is TGTGCCAGCAGCTCGGACAGGGGACCTCAAGAGACCCAGTACTTC. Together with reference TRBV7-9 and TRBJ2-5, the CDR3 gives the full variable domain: DTGVSQNPRHKITKRGQNVTFRCDPISEHNRLYWYRQTLGQGPEFLTYFQNEAQLEKSRLLSDRFSAERPKGSFSTLEIQRTEQGDSAMYLCASSSDRGPQETQYFGPGTRLLVL.

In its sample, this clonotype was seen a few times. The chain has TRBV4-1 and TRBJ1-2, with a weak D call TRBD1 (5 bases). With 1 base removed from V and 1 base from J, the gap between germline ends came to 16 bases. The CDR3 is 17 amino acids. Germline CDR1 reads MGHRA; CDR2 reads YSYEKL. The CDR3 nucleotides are TGCGCCAGCAGCCAAGCCGCCACAGGAGTCGATAACTATGGCTACACCTTC. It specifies CASSQAATGVDNYGYTF.

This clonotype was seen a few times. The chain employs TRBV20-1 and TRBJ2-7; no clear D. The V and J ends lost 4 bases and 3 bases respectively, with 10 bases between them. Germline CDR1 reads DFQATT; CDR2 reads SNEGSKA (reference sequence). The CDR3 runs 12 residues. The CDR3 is CSATARRYEQYF. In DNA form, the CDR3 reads TGCAGTGCTACGGCCAGGCGCTACGAGCAGTACTTC.

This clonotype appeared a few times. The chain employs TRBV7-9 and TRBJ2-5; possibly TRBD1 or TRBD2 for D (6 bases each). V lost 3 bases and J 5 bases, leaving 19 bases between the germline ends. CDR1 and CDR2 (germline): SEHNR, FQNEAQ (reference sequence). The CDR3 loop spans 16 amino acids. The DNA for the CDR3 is TGTGCCAGCAGCTTCCCGGGGGCAAGGGGCGGCGAGACCCAGTACTTC. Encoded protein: CASSFPGARGGETQYF.

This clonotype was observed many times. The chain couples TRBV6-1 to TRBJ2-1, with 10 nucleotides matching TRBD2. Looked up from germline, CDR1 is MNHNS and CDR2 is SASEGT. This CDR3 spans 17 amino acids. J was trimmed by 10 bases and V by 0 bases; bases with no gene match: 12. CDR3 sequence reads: CASSEAVGAGGRKEQFF. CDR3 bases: TGTGCCAGCAGTGAAGCTGTAGGAGCGGGGGGGCGAAAGGAGCAGTTCTTC.

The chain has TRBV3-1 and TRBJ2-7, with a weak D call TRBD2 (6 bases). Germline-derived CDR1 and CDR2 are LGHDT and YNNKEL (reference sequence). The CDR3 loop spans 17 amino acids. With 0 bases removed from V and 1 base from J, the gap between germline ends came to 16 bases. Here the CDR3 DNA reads TGTGCCAGCAGCCAAGATCGGGCGGGGTATTATTCCTACGAGCAGTACTTC. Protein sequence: CASSQDRAGYYSYEQYF.

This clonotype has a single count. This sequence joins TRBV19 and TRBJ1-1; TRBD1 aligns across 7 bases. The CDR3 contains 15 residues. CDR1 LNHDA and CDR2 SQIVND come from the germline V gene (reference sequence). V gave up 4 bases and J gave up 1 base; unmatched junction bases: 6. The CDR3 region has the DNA TGTGCCAGTAGTACTTACGGGACAGCGAACACTGAAGCTTTCTTT. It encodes CASSTYGTANTEAFF.

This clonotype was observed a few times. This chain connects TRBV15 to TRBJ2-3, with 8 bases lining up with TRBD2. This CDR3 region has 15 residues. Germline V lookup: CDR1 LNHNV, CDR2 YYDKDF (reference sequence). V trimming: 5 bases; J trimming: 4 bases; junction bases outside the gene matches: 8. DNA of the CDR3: TGTGCCACCAGCCATGGTACTAGCGGAGCAGATACGCAGTATTTT. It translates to CATSHGTSGADTQYF.

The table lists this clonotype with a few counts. The CDR3 region is CSATKGAGTGGEETQYF. The DNA for the CDR3 is TGCAGTGCCACTAAAGGAGCGGGGACAGGGGGCGAAGAGACCCAGTACTTC. This chain uses TRBV20-1 with TRBJ2-5; 12 bases match TRBD1. This CDR3 region has 17 residues. Germline trimming cut 6 bases from V and 3 bases from J; bases unmatched to any gene: 14. Germline CDR1 reads DFQATT; CDR2 reads SNEGSKA (reference sequence).

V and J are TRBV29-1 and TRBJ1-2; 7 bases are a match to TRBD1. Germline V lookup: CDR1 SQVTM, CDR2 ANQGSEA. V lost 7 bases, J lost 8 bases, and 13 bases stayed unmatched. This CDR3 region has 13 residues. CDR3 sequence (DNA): TGCAGCGGAGTCAGGGGGGGAGGGTACGGCTACACCTTC. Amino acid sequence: CSGVRGGGYGYTF.

The CDR3 bases are TGTGCCAGCAGCCAATTTCCCAGCTATGGCTACACCTTC. Translated: CASSQFPSYGYTF. This rearrangement joins TRBV16 to TRBJ1-2; D is unclear. CDR3 length: 13 amino acids. V dropped 1 base and J dropped 4 bases, with 7 bases sitting between them. Germline loops: CDR1 KGHSY, CDR2 FQNENV.

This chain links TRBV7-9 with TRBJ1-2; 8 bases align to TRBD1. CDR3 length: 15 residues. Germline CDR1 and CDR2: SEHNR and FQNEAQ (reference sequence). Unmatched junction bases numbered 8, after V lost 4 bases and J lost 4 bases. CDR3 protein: CASSSGDRPVYGYTF. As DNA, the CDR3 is TGTGCCAGCAGCTCCGGGGACAGGCCGGTCTATGGCTACACCTTC.

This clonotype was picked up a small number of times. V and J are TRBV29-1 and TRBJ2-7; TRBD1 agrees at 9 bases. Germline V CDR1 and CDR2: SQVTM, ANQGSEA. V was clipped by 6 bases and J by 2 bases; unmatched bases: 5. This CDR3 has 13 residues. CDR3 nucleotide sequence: TGCAGCGTGGGGGGACAGGGTGCCTACGAGCAGTACTTC. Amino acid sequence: CSVGGQGAYEQYF.

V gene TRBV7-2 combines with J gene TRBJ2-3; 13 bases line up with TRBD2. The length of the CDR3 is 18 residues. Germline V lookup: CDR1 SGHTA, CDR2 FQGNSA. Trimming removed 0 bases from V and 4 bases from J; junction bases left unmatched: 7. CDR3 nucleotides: TGTGCCAGCAGCTTAGCTCGGACTAGCGGGAGTAAGGCAGATACGCAGTATTTT. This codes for CASSLARTSGSKADTQYF.

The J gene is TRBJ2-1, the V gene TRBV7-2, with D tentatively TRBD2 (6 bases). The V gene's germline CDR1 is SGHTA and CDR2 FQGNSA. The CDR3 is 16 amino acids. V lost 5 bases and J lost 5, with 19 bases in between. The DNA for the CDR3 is TGTGCCAGCAGCCCGGCGGGGTCTACATCCCACAATGAGCAGTTCTTC. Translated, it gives CASSPAGSTSHNEQFF.